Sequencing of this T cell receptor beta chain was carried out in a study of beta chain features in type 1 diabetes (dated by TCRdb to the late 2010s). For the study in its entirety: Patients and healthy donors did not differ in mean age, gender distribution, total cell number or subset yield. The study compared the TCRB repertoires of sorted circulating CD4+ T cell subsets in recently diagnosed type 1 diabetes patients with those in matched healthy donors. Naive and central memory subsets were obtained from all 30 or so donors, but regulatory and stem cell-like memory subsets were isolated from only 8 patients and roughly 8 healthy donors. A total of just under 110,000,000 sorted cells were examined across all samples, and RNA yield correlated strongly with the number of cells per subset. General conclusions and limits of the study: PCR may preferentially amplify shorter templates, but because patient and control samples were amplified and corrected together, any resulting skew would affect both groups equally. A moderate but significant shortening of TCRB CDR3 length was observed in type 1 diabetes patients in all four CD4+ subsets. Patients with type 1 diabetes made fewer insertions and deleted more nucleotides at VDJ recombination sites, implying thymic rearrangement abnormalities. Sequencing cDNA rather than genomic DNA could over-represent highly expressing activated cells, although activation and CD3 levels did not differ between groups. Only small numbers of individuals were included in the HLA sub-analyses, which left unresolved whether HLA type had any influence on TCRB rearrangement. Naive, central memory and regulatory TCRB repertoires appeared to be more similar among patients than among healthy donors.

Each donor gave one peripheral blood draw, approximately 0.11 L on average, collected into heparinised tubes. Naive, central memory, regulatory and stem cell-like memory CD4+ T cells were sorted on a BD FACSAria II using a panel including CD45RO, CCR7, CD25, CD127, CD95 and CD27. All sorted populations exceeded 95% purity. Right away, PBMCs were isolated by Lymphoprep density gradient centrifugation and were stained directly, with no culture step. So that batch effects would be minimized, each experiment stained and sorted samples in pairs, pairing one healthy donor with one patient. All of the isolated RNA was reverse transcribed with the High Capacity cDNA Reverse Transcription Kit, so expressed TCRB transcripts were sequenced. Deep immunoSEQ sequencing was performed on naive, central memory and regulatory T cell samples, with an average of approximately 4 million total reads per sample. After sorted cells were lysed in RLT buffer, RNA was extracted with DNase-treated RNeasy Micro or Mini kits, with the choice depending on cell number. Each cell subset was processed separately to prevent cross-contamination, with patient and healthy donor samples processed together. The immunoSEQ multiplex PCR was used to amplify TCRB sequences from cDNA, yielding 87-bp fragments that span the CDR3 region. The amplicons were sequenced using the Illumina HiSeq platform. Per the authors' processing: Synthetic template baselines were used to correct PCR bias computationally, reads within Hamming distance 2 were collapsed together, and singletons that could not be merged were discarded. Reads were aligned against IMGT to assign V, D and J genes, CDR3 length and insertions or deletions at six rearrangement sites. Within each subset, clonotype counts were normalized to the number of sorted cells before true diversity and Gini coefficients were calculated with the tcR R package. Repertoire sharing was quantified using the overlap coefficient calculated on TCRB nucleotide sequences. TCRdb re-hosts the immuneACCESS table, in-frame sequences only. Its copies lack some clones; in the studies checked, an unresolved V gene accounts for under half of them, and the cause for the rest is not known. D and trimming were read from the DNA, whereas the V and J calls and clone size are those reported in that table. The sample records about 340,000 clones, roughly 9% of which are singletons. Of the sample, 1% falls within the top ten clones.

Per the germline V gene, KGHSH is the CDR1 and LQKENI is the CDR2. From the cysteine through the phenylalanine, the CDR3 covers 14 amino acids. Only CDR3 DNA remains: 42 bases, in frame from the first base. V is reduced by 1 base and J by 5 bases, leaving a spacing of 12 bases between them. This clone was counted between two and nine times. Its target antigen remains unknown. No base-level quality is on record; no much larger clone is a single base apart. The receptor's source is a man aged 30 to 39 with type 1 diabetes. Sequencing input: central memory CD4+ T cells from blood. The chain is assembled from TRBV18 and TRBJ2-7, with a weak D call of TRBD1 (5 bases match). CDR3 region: CASSPRSTVDEQYF. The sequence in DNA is TGTGCCAGCTCACCACGGTCGACAGTTGACGAGCAGTACTTC.